The rows below give T cell receptor beta chains drawn from one sample of a study of cytomegalovirus exposure and HLA in healthy donors. The repertoire was sequenced with immunoSEQ multiplex PCR; TCRdb's copy has only in-frame clones and lacks some. The sample carries around 200,000 clones, 79% recorded once. The sample comprised PBMCs. These receptors were obtained from a woman in her thirties in good health and CMV-seropositive. Each CDR3 is given with its conserved first and last residue. The D gene is left open where the match is weak. The size of a clone is reported for some rows only, either as once, few or many, or as a class for expanded clones.

TRBV5-1	15	few	TRBD1	TRBJ2-3	CASSSRDRPLYTQYF	TGCGCCAGCAGCTCCCGGGACAGGCCCCTTTATACGCAGTATTTT
TRBV7-6	13	-	-	TRBJ2-1	CASSFGGNNEQFF	TGTGCCAGCAGCTTCGGGGGTAACAATGAGCAGTTCTTC
TRBV2	13	-	-	TRBJ2-3	CASSENSLDTQYF	TGTGCCAGCAGTGAGAACAGTTTAGATACGCAGTATTTT
TRBV6-1	13	-	-	TRBJ1-1	CASREDWNTEAFF	TGTGCCAGCAGGGAAGACTGGAACACTGAAGCTTTCTTT
TRBV29-1	12	-	-	TRBJ1-2	CSVESPGDGYTF	TGCAGCGTTGAATCGCCCGGGGATGGCTACACCTTC
TRBV25-1	13	once	TRBD2	TRBJ2-5	CAIGAGSQETQYF	TGTGCCATAGGAGCGGGATCACAAGAGACCCAGTACTTC
TRBV5-1	14	-	-	TRBJ2-3	CASSRKTPTDTQYF	TGCGCCAGCAGCCGCAAAACACCCACAGATACGCAGTATTTT
TRBV5-6	13	-	-	TRBJ2-1	CASSLAGNNEQFF	TGTGCCAGCAGCTTGGCAGGGAACAATGAGCAGTTCTTC
TRBV2	19	-	-	TRBJ1-5	CASSEALGPGMALNQPQHF	TGTGCCAGCAGTGAAGCGCTTGGTCCAGGGATGGCCCTAAATCAGCCCCAGCATTTT
TRBV30	14	-	TRBD1	TRBJ2-7	CAWSVGRQGLEQYF	TGTGCCTGGAGTGTAGGGAGACAGGGTTTGGAGCAGTACTTC
TRBV4-1	13	few	-	TRBJ1-1	CASSHGGNTEAFF	TGCGCCAGCAGCCACGGGGGGAACACTGAAGCTTTCTTT
TRBV18	15	-	TRBD1	TRBJ1-1	CASSSPWTGNTEAFF	TGTGCCAGCTCATCGCCGTGGACAGGGAACACTGAAGCTTTCTTT
TRBV10-3	14	few	-	TRBJ1-2	CAISESTGNYGYTF	TGTGCCATCAGTGAGTCCACAGGGAACTATGGCTACACCTTC
TRBV15	16	-	-	TRBJ2-5	CATSREPGQNQETQYF	TGTGCCACCAGCAGAGAGCCGGGACAAAACCAAGAGACCCAGTACTTC
TRBV19	14	-	-	TRBJ1-2	CASSIAHPNYGYTF	TGTGCCAGTAGTATCGCGCACCCTAACTATGGCTACACCTTC
TRBV6-1	14	-	-	TRBJ1-2	CASSALNRVSGYTF	TGTGCCAGCAGTGCCCTAAACAGGGTTTCTGGCTACACCTTC
TRBV11-2	15	-	TRBD2	TRBJ2-1	CASSFLRGGPNEQFF	TGTGCCAGCAGCTTTTTACGGGGGGGGCCCAATGAGCAGTTCTTC
TRBV11-3	15	-	TRBD1	TRBJ2-7	CASSPMGTEDYEQYF	TGTGCCAGCAGCCCCATGGGGACAGAAGACTACGAGCAGTACTTC
TRBV10-1	13	-	-	TRBJ1-2	CASSNQALYGYTF	TGCGCCAGCAGTAACCAGGCCCTCTATGGCTACACCTTC
TRBV7-9	13	-	-	TRBJ2-3	CASSTGSTDTQYF	TGTGCCAGCAGCACCGGTAGCACAGATACGCAGTATTTT
TRBV7-9	12	-	TRBD1	TRBJ1-1	CASDRGSGEAFF	TGTGCCAGCGACAGGGGTTCGGGTGAAGCTTTCTTT
TRBV18	17	-	TRBD2	TRBJ2-3	CASSPPSLAGGGDTQYF	TGTGCCAGCTCACCACCGAGCCTAGCGGGAGGTGGAGATACGCAGTATTTT
TRBV7-9	15	-	TRBD2	TRBJ2-7	CASSLASGMVREQYF	TGTGCCAGCAGCTTAGCTAGCGGGATGGTCCGCGAGCAGTACTTC
TRBV19	13	-	-	TRBJ1-5	CASSMEGGQPQHF	TGTGCCAGTAGTATGGAGGGAGGGCAGCCCCAGCATTTT
TRBV28	14	once	-	TRBJ1-1	CASSVGQSNTEAFF	TGTGCCAGCAGCGTCGGACAGAGTAACACTGAAGCTTTCTTT
TRBV7-9	13	-	-	TRBJ2-1	CASSLGGGDEQFF	TGTGCCAGCAGCCTAGGGGGGGGCGATGAGCAGTTCTTC
TRBV2	14	-	-	TRBJ1-5	CASSDSRGERPQHF	TGTGCCAGCAGTGATTCCAGGGGCGAACGGCCCCAGCATTTT
TRBV4-2	15	-	TRBD1	TRBJ1-2	CASSPDRGDNYGYTF	TGTGCCAGCAGCCCGGACAGGGGAGATAACTATGGCTACACCTTC
TRBV5-8	15	-	-	TRBJ2-7	CASKGRPGLGYEQYF	TGTGCCAGCAAGGGGCGCCCCGGGCTAGGCTACGAGCAGTACTTC
TRBV21-1	16	-	-	TRBJ2-7	CASSKGEGSTPYEQYF	TGTGCCAGCAGCAAAGGGGAGGGCTCGACACCCTACGAGCAGTACTTC